This is a list of T cell receptor beta chains from one sample in a study of cytomegalovirus exposure and HLA in healthy donors. The repertoire was sequenced with immunoSEQ multiplex PCR; TCRdb's copy has only in-frame clones and lacks some. The sample lists hundreds of thousands of clones, around 86% occurring once. Sequenced: PBMCs. These receptors originate from a woman under 40 in good health and CMV-seropositive. CDR3s include the opening cysteine and the closing phenylalanine or tryptophan. Fields, in order: clone size, J gene, D gene, V gene, CDR3 protein, CDR3 DNA. The D gene is left open where the match is weak. Clone size is not always given. Where it is, it says once, few, many or a class for expanded clones.

-,TRBJ2-5,-,TRBV11-2,CASSSPPAGYGIDQETQYF,TGTGCCAGCAGCTCCCCCCCTGCGGGATATGGAATTGACCAAGAGACCCAGTACTTC
-,TRBJ2-1,TRBD2,TRBV7-3,CASSSGLAAYNEQFF,TGTGCCAGCAGCTCGGGACTAGCGGCGTACAATGAGCAGTTCTTC
-,TRBJ2-3,TRBD2,TRBV27,CASRGLAGTDTQYF,TGTGCCAGCAGAGGACTAGCGGGCACAGATACGCAGTATTTT
-,TRBJ1-2,-,TRBV9,CASSVATPPNYYGYTF,TGTGCCAGCAGCGTAGCTACCCCTCCAAATTACTATGGCTACACCTTC
-,TRBJ2-1,TRBD2,TRBV11-2,CASSSGTSGRLSSYNEQFF,TGTGCCAGCAGCTCCGGGACTAGCGGGAGACTGAGCTCCTACAATGAGCAGTTCTTC
-,TRBJ2-1,-,TRBV7-9,CASSLEGGGLVNEQFF,TGTGCCAGCAGCTTAGAGGGGGGAGGACTAGTCAATGAGCAGTTCTTC
-,TRBJ2-7,TRBD1,TRBV4-1,CASSQDRGQVEQYF,TGCGCCAGCAGCCAAGATAGGGGACAGGTCGAGCAGTACTTC
-,TRBJ1-1,-,TRBV2,CASIRVPEAFF,TGTGCCAGCATCAGGGTTCCTGAAGCTTTCTTT
-,TRBJ1-1,-,TRBV9,CASSAGGGRPEAFF,TGTGCCAGCAGCGCTGGGGGAGGGCGCCCTGAAGCTTTCTTT
-,TRBJ2-3,TRBD2,TRBV6-5,CASSYGGGRGDTQYF,TGTGCCAGCAGTTACGGTGGCGGGAGAGGAGATACGCAGTATTTT
once,TRBJ2-2,-,TRBV5-1,CASSLEETANTGELFF,TGCGCCAGCAGCCTCGAGGAGACGGCGAACACCGGGGAGCTGTTTTTT
-,TRBJ2-7,-,TRBV7-9,CASSFIRDWNYEQYF,TGTGCCAGCAGCTTTATTCGGGACTGGAACTACGAGCAGTACTTC
-,TRBJ2-7,-,TRBV27,CASSEGSGSIYEQYF,TGTGCCAGCAGCGAAGGGTCAGGGTCGATTTACGAGCAGTACTTC
once,TRBJ1-1,-,TRBV11-3,CASSFQGDGTEAFF,TGTGCCAGCAGCTTTCAGGGTGACGGCACTGAAGCTTTCTTT
-,TRBJ1-5,-,TRBV7-9,CASSPRTDRNQPQHF,TGTGCCAGCAGCCCCAGGACAGATCGTAATCAGCCCCAGCATTTT
-,TRBJ2-7,-,TRBV11-3,CASSPGVGGEQYF,TGTGCCAGCAGTCCCGGAGTCGGGGGCGAGCAGTACTTC
-,TRBJ1-2,TRBD1,TRBV7-9,CASSRGTGENRGYTF,TGTGCCAGCAGCCGAGGGACAGGTGAAAATCGGGGCTACACCTTC
-,TRBJ2-7,TRBD2,TRBV19,CASSLGGGRRASEQYF,TGTGCCAGTAGCCTCGGGGGGGGACGGCGAGCATCCGAGCAGTACTTC
-,TRBJ1-5,TRBD1,TRBV6-1,CASNPDRGLNQPQHF,TGTGCCAGCAATCCTGACAGGGGGTTGAATCAGCCCCAGCATTTT
-,TRBJ2-2,TRBD1,TRBV11-3,CASSTRQGGTGELFF,TGTGCCAGCAGCACCCGACAGGGGGGCACCGGGGAGCTGTTTTTT
-,TRBJ1-5,TRBD1,TRBV11-2,CASSLGAQGAGNQPQHF,TGTGCCAGCAGTTTAGGGGCTCAGGGGGCTGGGAATCAGCCCCAGCATTTT
-,TRBJ2-2,TRBD1,TRBV14,CASSQEGQANTGELFF,TGTGCCAGCAGCCAAGAGGGACAGGCGAACACCGGGGAGCTGTTTTTT
-,TRBJ1-2,TRBD1,TRBV5-4,CASSSIGQGGNGYTF,TGTGCCAGCAGCTCCATCGGACAGGGGGGAAATGGCTACACCTTC
once,TRBJ2-7,-,TRBV19,CASSRGGSYEQYF,TGTGCCAGTAGTAGGGGCGGAAGTTACGAGCAGTACTTC
-,TRBJ2-2,TRBD2,TRBV19,CASSTGLAGAGELFF,TGTGCCAGTAGTACCGGACTAGCGGGAGCCGGGGAGCTGTTTTTT
-,TRBJ2-5,TRBD2,TRBV18,CASSSTSGGETQYF,TGTGCCAGCTCATCAACTAGCGGCGGAGAGACCCAGTACTTC
-,TRBJ2-5,-,TRBV5-1,CASSPARAGETQYF,TGCGCCAGCAGCCCCGCGCGGGCAGGAGAGACCCAGTACTTC
-,TRBJ1-5,TRBD1,TRBV6-6,CASHAQGAGQPQHF,TGTGCCAGTCACGCGCAGGGGGCGGGTCAGCCCCAGCATTTT